These 6 T cell receptor beta chains share one sample of origin, sequenced in a study of yellow fever vaccine responses in identical twins. TCRdb reanalysed the RT-PCR reads using MiXCR and keeps one entry per CDR3 protein. Of around 3,500 distinct CDR3 sequences in the sample, approximately 82% were seen once. The sample was T cells from blood (PBMCs), unsorted or a sorted subset (not recorded which), taken before or after yellow fever vaccination (not recorded which). The source of these receptors is a young woman who received the yellow fever vaccine.

The gene calls are TRBV4-2 and TRBJ2-3, with D maybe TRBD2 (5 bases). Trimming took off 0 bases at V and 5 bases at J, with 15 bases between the two ends. CDR3 length: 16 amino acids. CDR1 is LGHNA, CDR2 YNFKEQ, per germline. CDR3 protein: CASSQESGRGVDTQYF. CDR3 DNA: TGTGCCAGCAGCCAAGAAAGTGGGAGAGGAGTAGATACGCAGTATTTT.

This chain connects TRBV20-1 to TRBJ2-7; D is ambiguous. Germline CDR1 and CDR2: DFQATT and SNEGSKA (reference sequence). There are 14 residues in the CDR3. Trimming stripped 4 bases from V and 3 bases from J, with 16 bases between. The chain's CDR3 is CSATGPGPLYEQYV. The DNA of the CDR3 is TGCAGTGCTACTGGACCCGGCCCCCTCTACGAGCAGTACGTC.

This clonotype was counted only a few times. The chain is built from TRBV6-5 and TRBJ1-1; maybe TRBD1 (6 bases). Germline V gene data show CDR1 as MNHEY and CDR2 as SVGAGI. CDR3 length: 14 residues. Trimming shortened V by 0 bases and J by 5 bases, and 10 bases separated the two germline ends. The CDR3, as DNA: TGTGCCAGCAGTTACTCGGCCCAGGGGACTGAAGCTTTCTTT. Translated: CASSYSAQGTEAFF.

This clonotype turned up a few times. J is TRBJ1-1 and V is TRBV11-3; D remains unclear. In germline, CDR1 is SGHNT, CDR2 YENEEA. The germline V and J ends were trimmed by 3 bases and 4 bases, with 9 bases remaining between them. This CDR3 is built from 13 residues. DNA of the CDR3: TGTGCCAGCAGCTTGAAACCTGGCACTGAAGCTTTCTTT. Residues: CASSLKPGTEAFF.

This clonotype was recorded a few times. The chain uses TRBV11-3 and TRBJ2-7; either TRBD1 or TRBD2 may supply D (5 bases each). Per germline, CDR1 SGHNT and CDR2 YENEEA. The CDR3 has 17 residues. V was cut by 5 bases and J by 5 bases, with 25 bases left in between. The CDR3 sequence: CASSLRDGLPTLDEQYF. The CDR3 nucleotides read TGTGCCAGCAGCCTCCGGGACGGGCTCCCCACTTTGGACGAGCAGTACTTC.

This clonotype was recorded a few times. The chain employs TRBV19 and TRBJ1-1; D is unclear. The V end was cut by 3 bases, the J end by 0 bases, with 5 bases between. CDR3 length equals 13 residues. Germline loops: CDR1 LNHDA, CDR2 SQIVND (reference sequence). The CDR3 here is CASSMVVNTEAFF. The DNA of the CDR3 is TGTGCCAGTAGTATGGTGGTGAACACTGAAGCTTTCTTT. The whole variable domain, filled in from reference TRBV19 and TRBJ1-1, reads DGGITQSPKYLFRKEGQNVTLSCEQNLNHDAMYWYRQDPGQGLRLIYYSQIVNDFQKGDIAEGYSVSREKKESFPLTVTSAQKNPTAFYLCASSMVVNTEAFFGQGTRLTVV.